Below are 30 T cell receptor beta chains sequenced from a single sample in a study of blood T cell repertoires in COVID-19. The protocol was immunoSEQ multiplex PCR, while the TCRdb copy is restricted to in-frame clones and leaves out a portion. The sample lists about 200,000 clones, roughly 84% occurring once. Sequencing was done on a sample of peripheral blood. These receptors originate from a man aged 45-65 years with COVID-19, enrolled during active disease.

The genes are TRBV3-1 (or the pseudogene TRBV3-2) and TRBJ2-7, with D possibly TRBD1 on 5 matching bases. Trimming left V 1 base short and J 3 bases short, with 10 bases between. The germline V gene has CDR1 LGHDT and CDR2 YNNKEL (reference sequence). CDR3 length: 14 residues. CDR3 loop: CASSQVWQGYEQYF. For the CDR3, the DNA is TGTGCCAGCAGCCAAGTTTGGCAGGGCTACGAGCAGTACTTC.

A single count supports this clone. The rearrangement links TRBV13 to TRBJ2-1; the match to TRBD2 covers 7 bases. The V gene's germline CDR1 is PRHDT and CDR2 FYEKMQ (reference sequence). CDR3 length: 15 amino acids. V shed 4 bases and J 0 bases; nucleotides not matched to a gene: 3. The CDR3 is CASSWGTNSYNEQFF. The CDR3 region has the DNA TGTGCCAGCAGCTGGGGGACTAACTCCTACAATGAGCAGTTCTTC.

This chain uses TRBV5-1 with TRBJ2-1; 7 bases align to TRBD1. Unmatched junction bases numbered 6, after V lost 4 bases and J lost 5 bases. The CDR3 has 14 residues. Looked up from germline, CDR1 is SGHRS and CDR2 is YFSETQ. The chain's CDR3 is CASSTTGANNEQFF. In DNA form, the CDR3 reads TGCGCCAGCAGCACTACAGGGGCGAACAATGAGCAGTTCTTC.

The chain is built from TRBV5-4 and TRBJ1-1; no clear D. Trimming removed 1 base at V and 11 bases at J, with 12 bases between. This CDR3 spans 12 amino acids. In germline, CDR1 is SGHNT, CDR2 YYREEE (reference sequence). The CDR3 protein is CASSLPGTGAFF. Written as DNA, the CDR3 is TGTGCCAGCAGCTTGCCGGGCACGGGGGCTTTCTTT.

J is TRBJ2-5 and V is TRBV7-3, with TRBD1 matching 8 bases. This CDR3 spans 15 amino acids. V lost 1 base, J lost 5 bases, and 6 bases stayed unmatched. Germline CDR1 is SGHTA and CDR2 is FQGTGA. The chain's CDR3 is CASSLMTGAQETQYF. In nucleotides, the CDR3 is TGTGCCAGCAGCTTAATGACAGGGGCGCAGGAGACCCAGTACTTC.

This rearrangement joins TRBV3-1 (or the pseudogene TRBV3-2) to TRBJ1-5; D unresolved. The germline V and J ends were trimmed by 0 bases and 0 bases, with 12 bases remaining between them. Germline CDR1 LGHDT, CDR2 YNNKEL (reference sequence). The CDR3 length is 17 residues. The CDR3 loop reads CASSQERPGYSNQPQHF. For the CDR3, the DNA is TGTGCCAGCAGCCAAGAACGCCCAGGATATAGCAATCAGCCCCAGCATTTT.

The chain uses TRBV7-4 and TRBJ1-5; TRBD1 matches at 9 bases. The CDR3 totals 16 residues. In germline, CDR1 is SGHVT, CDR2 SQSDAQ. V shed 4 bases, J shed 4 bases, and the junction held 8 bases outside the gene matches. The CDR3 sequence is CASSSPGQGRNQPQHF. DNA of the CDR3: TGTGCCAGCAGCTCCCCGGGACAGGGTCGTAATCAGCCCCAGCATTTT.

The rearrangement links TRBV27 to TRBJ2-1; 14 nucleotides match TRBD2. The CDR3 runs to 17 residues. V gave up 4 bases and J gave up 9 bases; unmatched junction bases: 11. Germline values: CDR1 MNHEY, CDR2 SMNVEV (reference sequence). The CDR3: CASSSPGLAGGMREQFF. The CDR3, as DNA: TGTGCCAGCAGTTCGCCCGGACTAGCGGGGGGAATGCGTGAGCAGTTCTTC.

This chain joins TRBV13 and TRBJ2-3, with TRBD2 matching 9 bases. The CDR3 consists of 18 residues. The germline V gene encodes CDR1 PRHDT and CDR2 FYEKMQ (reference sequence). V dropped 5 bases and J dropped 0; count of bases not matched to a gene: 12. CDR3 coding DNA: TGTGCCAGCAGCGGAGACGGTGGGACTAGCACTAGCACAGATACGCAGTATTTT. Protein: CASSGDGGTSTSTDTQYF.

V gene TRBV18 combines with J gene TRBJ2-3, with 7 bases matching TRBD2. V lost 1 base, J lost 2 bases, and 0 bases stayed unmatched. Germline assignment: CDR1 KGHSH and CDR2 LQKENI. CDR3 size: 14 residues. The CDR3 DNA follows: TGTGCCAGCTCACCACGGGACTACACAGATACGCAGTATTTT. It codes for CASSPRDYTDTQYF.

This sequence joins TRBV19 and TRBJ1-5; TRBD1 matches 10 bases. V was clipped by 6 bases and J by 10 bases; unmatched bases: 15. CDR1 LNHDA and CDR2 SQIVND come from the germline V gene (reference sequence). This CDR3 spans 16 amino acids. The CDR3 region has the DNA TGTGCCAGTAGGACCTCCCGGACAGGGGGTAGGGGTCCCCAGCATTTT. This encodes CASRTSRTGGRGPQHF.

V and J are TRBV28 and TRBJ2-5; 7 nucleotides agree with TRBD1. The CDR3 has 13 residues. CDR1 MDHEN and CDR2 SYDVKM come from the germline V gene. V lost 5 bases and J lost 4; bases outside the gene matches: 4. As DNA, the CDR3 is TGTGCCAGCAGTAGACAGGGTTCAGAGACCCAGTACTTC. This translates into CASSRQGSETQYF. Complete variable domain (other parts from reference TRBV28 and TRBJ2-5): DVKVTQSSRYLVKRTGEKVFLECVQDMDHENMFWYRQDPGLGLRLIYFSYDVKMKEKGDIPEGYSVSREKKERFSLILESASTNQTSMYLCASSRQGSETQYFGPGTRLLVL.

V gene TRBV29-1 combines with J gene TRBJ1-3; D unclear. Per the germline V gene, CDR1 is SQVTM and CDR2 is ANQGSEA. V lost 3 bases, J lost 8 bases, and 11 bases lay in between. The CDR3 has 12 residues. CDR3 in amino acids: CSVDGSTDTIYF. The CDR3 region has the DNA TGCAGCGTTGATGGGAGTACGGACACCATATATTTT.

CDR3 sequence: CAILRDSSTDTQYF. The CDR3 DNA reads TGTGCCATACTACGGGACAGTAGCACAGATACGCAGTATTTT. The gene calls are TRBV10-3 and TRBJ2-3; 7 bases are shared with TRBD1. This CDR3 has 14 amino acids. Germline V gives CDR1 ENHRY, CDR2 SYGVKD. The V gene end was trimmed by 9 bases and the J gene end by 0 bases; junction bases not matched to a gene: 6.

CDR3 in DNA: TGTGCCAGCTCTTATGAGGGAAGGACTGAAGCTTTCTTT. Translating gives CASSYEGRTEAFF. This chain links TRBV18 with TRBJ1-1; no clear D gene. The CDR3 contains 13 residues. Trimming took off 6 bases at V and 5 bases at J, with 13 bases between the two ends. Germline V gene data show CDR1 as KGHSH and CDR2 as LQKENI.

This sequence joins TRBV5-5 and TRBJ1-2, with TRBD1 matching over 7 bases. The ends lost 4 bases at V and 1 base at J; junction bases unmatched: 4. Germline loops: CDR1 SGHKS, CDR2 YYEKEE (reference sequence). The CDR3 loop spans 14 amino acids. The CDR3 DNA follows: TGTGCCAGCAGCCCAAGGGACAGTAACTATGGCTACACCTTC. Translation: CASSPRDSNYGYTF.

The chain recombines TRBV6-2 or TRBV6-3 with TRBJ1-4; D is possibly TRBD1 (6 bases). V dropped 5 bases and J dropped 4 bases, with 11 bases sitting between them. Germline loops: CDR1 MNHEY, CDR2 SVGEGT. This CDR3 has 14 residues. The CDR3 nucleotides read TGTGCCAGCAGTGGACAGCCCCTTAATGAAAAACTGTTTTTT. It translates to CASSGQPLNEKLFF.

The chain carries TRBV7-8 and TRBJ1-5; D call uncertain. This CDR3 has 15 amino acids. CDR1 SGHVS and CDR2 FQNEAQ come from the germline V gene. V lost 4 bases, J lost 0 bases, and 10 bases lay in between. The CDR3 here is CASSSTSDSNQPQHF. The CDR3 DNA sequence: TGTGCCAGCAGCTCCACATCAGATAGCAATCAGCCCCAGCATTTT.

The genes are TRBV15 and TRBJ1-4; 11 bases align to TRBD1. The CDR3 runs 16 residues. V shed 5 bases, J shed 5 bases, and the junction held 7 bases outside the gene matches. The V gene's germline CDR1 is LNHNV and CDR2 YYDKDF (reference sequence). The CDR3 bases are TGTGCCACCAGCGCGGACAGGGGGCGGTCCAATGAAAAACTGTTTTTT. As protein: CATSADRGRSNEKLFF.

The gene calls are TRBV7-9 and TRBJ1-1, with D perhaps matching TRBD1 (5 bases). V shed 5 bases and J shed 2 bases, with 15 bases lying between them. Germline lookup yields CDR1 SEHNR and CDR2 FQNEAQ (reference sequence). The CDR3 contains 15 residues. CDR3 bases: TGTGCCAGCAGCATATCCGCAGGGCCCAACACTGAAGCTTTCTTT. Its protein is CASSISAGPNTEAFF.

In this sample, this clone turned up once. CDR3 loop: CASSLLTGQGNEKLFF. The CDR3 DNA follows: TGTGCCAGTAGTCTCCTAACGGGGCAGGGGAATGAAAAACTGTTTTTT. The V call is TRBV19, the J call TRBJ1-4; D is perhaps TRBD1 (6 bases). Germline V lookup: CDR1 LNHDA, CDR2 SQIVND (reference sequence). The CDR3 is 16 amino acids. V was trimmed by 5 bases and J by 5 bases, leaving 18 bases between them.

For this clone: At the DNA level, this CDR3 is encoded by other sequences in the same sample as well. V is TRBV7-2 and J is TRBJ2-7; perhaps TRBD2 as D (6 bases). The CDR3 extends over 15 amino acids. The germline V gene encodes CDR1 SGHTA and CDR2 FQGNSA. Trimming removed 1 base from V and 7 bases from J, with 17 bases in between. Here the CDR3 reads CASSLVASEYYEQYF. CDR3 in DNA: TGTGCCAGCAGCTTAGTGGCTAGCGAGTACTATGAGCAGTACTTC. The whole variable domain, remainder taken from reference TRBV7-2 and TRBJ2-7, is GAGVSQSPSNKVTEKGKDVELRCDPISGHTALYWYRQSLGQGLEFLIYFQGNSAPDKSGLPSDRFSAERTGGSVSTLTIQRTQQEDSAVYLCASSLVASEYYEQYFGPGTRLTVT.

This clone was seen more than once but under ten times. The V call is TRBV11-1, the J call TRBJ2-1, with 7 bases fitting TRBD1. CDR3 size: 16 residues. CDR1 is SGHAT, CDR2 FQDESV, per germline (reference sequence). With 4 bases clipped from V and 5 bases from J, the junction kept 11 bases outside the gene matches. CDR3 coding DNA: TGTGCCAGCAGCTCCTCGACCGGGACAGCGAACAATGAGCAGTTCTTC. Its translation: CASSSSTGTANNEQFF. The entire variable domain, with the rest obtained from reference TRBV11-1 and TRBJ2-1, is as follows: EAEVAQSPRYKITEKSQAVAFWCDPISGHATLYWYRQILGQGPELLVQFQDESVVDDSQLPKDRFSAERLKGVDSTLKIQPAELGDSAMYLCASSSSTGTANNEQFFGPGTRLTVL.

The chain uses TRBV23-1 and TRBJ2-1, with D perhaps TRBD1 (5 bases). TRBV23-1 is an open reading frame, and its role is uncertain. V was clipped by 0 bases and J by 1 base, with 7 bases between them. CDR3 size: 15 residues. The CDR3 region has the DNA TGCGCCAGCAGTCAATCACCAGGGTCCTACAATGAGCAGTTCTTC. Amino acid sequence: CASSQSPGSYNEQFF.

This clone showed up just once. This rearrangement joins TRBV30 to TRBJ1-4, with 7 bases lining up with TRBD1. The CDR3 contains 14 residues. The V and J ends lost 0 bases and 5 bases, in that order; junction bases with no gene match: 3. In germline, CDR1 is GTSNPN, CDR2 SVGIG (reference sequence). The CDR3 loop is CAWSVRQGNEKLFF. The CDR3 bases are TGTGCCTGGAGTGTACGACAGGGAAATGAAAAACTGTTTTTT.

About this clone: The sample carries other DNA sequences with the same CDR3. The V and J genes are TRBV3-1 (or the pseudogene TRBV3-2) and TRBJ2-5; weak D call: TRBD2 (6 bases). Trimming took off 1 base at V and 4 bases at J, with 7 bases between the two ends. Germline V CDR1 and CDR2: LGHDT, YNNKEL (reference sequence). CDR3 size: 13 residues. CDR3 nucleotides: TGTGCCAGCAGCCAAGGTAGCGGAGAGACCCAGTACTTC. Protein product: CASSQGSGETQYF.

J is TRBJ1-3 and V is TRBV5-6; D is uncertain. The CDR3 contains 13 residues. Trimming stripped 1 base from V and 2 bases from J, with 4 bases between. Germline lookup yields CDR1 SGHDT and CDR2 YYEEEE. The CDR3 DNA is TGTGCCAGCAGCTTGCTTCCTGGAAACACCATATATTTT. It specifies CASSLLPGNTIYF.

This chain connects TRBV2 to TRBJ2-5, with 9 bases identical to TRBD2. The length of the CDR3 is 14 residues. Germline lookup yields CDR1 SNHLY and CDR2 FYNNEI. Trimming at V came to 11 bases and at J to 2 bases, leaving 9 bases not matched to a gene. Here the CDR3 reads CASRLAVNQETQYF. The CDR3 coding sequence is TGTGCCTCCCGACTAGCGGTTAATCAAGAGACCCAGTACTTC.

This chain links TRBV28 with TRBJ2-7; D is unclear. This CDR3 region has 14 residues. V lost 4 bases to trimming and J lost 4 bases, with 14 bases between them. The germline V gene encodes CDR1 MDHEN and CDR2 SYDVKM. Here the CDR3 DNA reads TGTGCCAGCAGTTCTCCTAGTTGGGTTTACGAGCAGTACTTC. Translation gives CASSSPSWVYEQYF.

This chain links TRBV19 with TRBJ1-2; 8 bases fit TRBD1. V was clipped by 8 bases and J by 8 bases; unmatched bases: 10. The CDR3 runs 13 residues. In germline, CDR1 is LNHDA, CDR2 SQIVND (reference sequence). The CDR3 DNA reads as TGTGCCAGTGCCCGGGGACAGGCGACCGGCTACACCTTC. This translates into CASARGQATGYTF.